This is a list of T cell receptor beta chains from one sample in a study of graft-versus-host responses after intestinal transplantation. Repertoires were generated with immunoSEQ multiplex PCR, while TCRdb's copy carries only in-frame clones and drops some. Among about 130,000 clones listed, approximately 92% were seen once. Their target antigens are unknown. The source material was unstimulated CD4+ T cells sorted from spleen or lymph node cells, sampled before intestinal transplant. The receptor set was obtained from a human donor who received an intestinal transplant. The CDR3 runs from the conserved cysteine through the conserved F or W. The order of the fields is clone size, D gene, V gene, J gene, CDR3 protein, CDR3 DNA. The D gene is left open where the match is weak. Some rows have no size entry. The others give once, few or many, or a class for an expanded clone.

-,TRBD1,TRBV12-5,TRBJ1-4,CASGLVIGQGDEKLFF,TGTGCTAGTGGTTTGGTAATTGGACAGGGGGACGAAAAACTGTTTTTT
once,-,TRBV19,TRBJ1-2,CASSIHTLYGYTF,TGTGCCAGTAGTATTCACACCCTCTATGGCTACACCTTC
-,-,TRBV18,TRBJ1-2,CASSPWDMDYGYTF,TGTGCCAGCTCCCCCTGGGACATGGACTATGGCTACACCTTC
-,-,TRBV5-4,TRBJ2-3,CASRRGLSPGTDTQYF,TGTGCCAGCAGACGCGGACTGAGCCCAGGCACAGATACGCAGTATTTT
-,TRBD1,TRBV14,TRBJ2-7,CASSQVGTGFSYEQYF,TGTGCCAGCAGCCAAGTCGGGACAGGGTTCTCCTACGAGCAGTACTTC
once,-,TRBV4-1,TRBJ2-5,CASSQDGASQETQYF,TGCGCCAGCAGCCAAGATGGAGCTTCCCAAGAGACCCAGTACTTC
-,-,TRBV7-8,TRBJ1-6,CASSLVRVNNSPLHF,TGTGCCAGCAGCTTAGTAAGGGTGAACAATTCACCCCTCCACTTT
-,-,TRBV11-3,TRBJ2-5,CASSQGGETQYF,TGTGCCAGCAGCCAGGGGGGAGAGACCCAGTACTTC
-,-,TRBV5-1,TRBJ1-2,CASHEGPYGYTF,TGCGCCAGCCACGAGGGTCCCTATGGCTACACCTTC
-,TRBD2,TRBV7-2,TRBJ2-2,CASSLLAGGPGELFF,TGTGCCAGCAGCTTACTAGCGGGGGGACCCGGGGAGCTGTTTTTT
-,-,TRBV2,TRBJ2-3,CASSRRPEGTDTQYF,TGTGCCAGCAGTCGCCGGCCAGAAGGCACAGATACGCAGTATTTT
-,TRBD1,TRBV5-1,TRBJ1-2,CASSLRQGGHGYTF,TGCGCCAGCAGCTTACGACAGGGTGGCCATGGCTACACCTTC
-,-,TRBV5-4,TRBJ1-6,CASSVDTVNSPLHF,TGTGCCAGCAGCGTGGACACGGTGAATTCACCCCTCCACTTT
-,-,TRBV7-9,TRBJ1-2,CASSLATSGVYGYTF,TGTGCCAGCAGCTTAGCGACCTCGGGCGTCTATGGCTACACCTTC
-,TRBD2,TRBV5-1,TRBJ2-3,CASSLNSGSTDTQYF,TGCGCCAGCAGCCTAAATAGCGGGAGCACAGATACGCAGTATTTT
-,-,TRBV19,TRBJ1-4,CASSMPTGSDEKLFF,TGTGCCAGTAGTATGCCCACGGGGAGCGATGAAAAACTGTTTTTT
-,TRBD1,TRBV6-4,TRBJ1-2,CASSWIPGQSLNGYTF,TGTGCCAGCAGTTGGATTCCGGGACAGTCTTTAAATGGCTACACCTTC
-,-,TRBV29-1,TRBJ1-1,CSVAARRSAEAFF,TGCAGCGTGGCTGCCCGGCGATCGGCTGAAGCTTTCTTT
-,-,TRBV11-2,TRBJ2-1,CASSLDPSDNEQFF,TGCGCCAGCAGCTTAGATCCTTCCGACAATGAGCAGTTCTTC
-,-,TRBV4-2,TRBJ1-1,CASSQEQVDTEAFF,TGTGCCAGCAGCCAAGAACAGGTCGACACTGAAGCTTTCTTT
-,-,TRBV2,TRBJ1-6,CASSRQNNSPLHF,TGTGCCAGCAGCCGACAGAATAATTCACCCCTCCACTTT
few,-,TRBV23-1,TRBJ1-4,CASTRGEDEKLFF,TGCGCCAGCACCCGGGGTGAGGATGAAAAACTGTTTTTT
-,-,TRBV9,TRBJ1-6,CASSSRLGNSPLHF,TGTGCCAGCAGCTCCCGGCTGGGGAATTCACCCCTCCACTTT
-,TRBD1,TRBV29-1,TRBJ2-1,CSVLGDRGIYNEQFF,TGCAGCGTCCTAGGGGACAGGGGGATCTACAATGAGCAGTTCTTC
-,TRBD1,TRBV5-4,TRBJ2-4,CASSLGTGWRDIQYF,TGTGCCAGCAGCTTGGGGACAGGGTGGAGAGACATTCAGTACTTC
-,-,TRBV18,TRBJ2-7,CASSPPGFRSGEQYF,TGTGCCAGCTCACCACCGGGATTCCGGTCGGGCGAGCAGTACTTC
-,-,TRBV7-8,TRBJ1-2,CASSSGVYGYTF,TGTGCCAGCAGCTCGGGGGTCTATGGCTACACCTTC
-,-,TRBV2,TRBJ2-5,CASGGPQETQYF,TGTGCCAGCGGTGGGCCCCAAGAGACCCAGTACTTC
-,-,TRBV7-3,TRBJ2-7,CASSQQATSSYEQYF,TGTGCCAGCAGCCAGCAGGCCACGAGCTCCTACGAGCAGTACTTC
-,-,TRBV25-1,TRBJ2-3,CASSEFTLGVGSDTQYF,TGTGCCAGCAGTGAATTCACCCTCGGGGTTGGCTCCGATACGCAGTATTTT
-,-,TRBV7-8,TRBJ2-7,CASSFRYWRDTRHYEQYF,TGTGCCAGCAGCTTTAGGTATTGGCGGGACACCAGACACTACGAGCAGTACTTC
few,-,TRBV7-8,TRBJ1-3,CASSLVGPGNTIYF,TGTGCCAGCAGCTTAGTGGGTCCTGGAAACACCATATATTTT
-,TRBD1,TRBV7-9,TRBJ1-3,CASSNGQGFSTIYF,TGTGCCAGCAGCAATGGACAGGGCTTTTCCACCATATATTTT
once,-,TRBV6-5,TRBJ1-1,CASSYSQVNTEAFF,TGTGCCAGCAGTTACTCGCAGGTGAACACTGAAGCTTTCTTT
-,-,TRBV19,TRBJ1-1,CASSITAMTRAEAFF,TGTGCCAGTAGTATAACCGCTATGACACGCGCTGAAGCTTTCTTT
-,-,TRBV5-1,TRBJ1-4,CASSLEARTVGEKLFF,TGCGCCAGCAGCTTGGAGGCGAGGACGGTGGGTGAAAAACTGTTTTTT
once,-,TRBV15,TRBJ1-2,CATSQGRRVFYGYTF,TGTGCCACCAGCCAGGGGCGGCGGGTGTTCTATGGCTACACCTTC
-,-,TRBV18,TRBJ1-1,CASSPPGGRDTEAFF,TGTGCCAGCTCACCACCGGGGGGGAGGGACACTGAAGCTTTCTTT
-,-,TRBV27,TRBJ1-2,CASSTAGYGYTF,TGTGCCAGCAGTACGGCCGGCTATGGCTACACCTTC
once,TRBD1,TRBV7-8,TRBJ1-2,CASSQMTGGYGYTF,TGTGCCAGCAGCCAAATGACAGGGGGATATGGCTACACCTTC
-,-,TRBV6-1,TRBJ2-1,CASRGESYEQFF,TGTGCCAGCAGGGGGGAGAGTTATGAGCAGTTCTTC
-,TRBD1,TRBV5-1,TRBJ2-5,CASSQGEIQETQYF,TGCGCCAGCAGCCAGGGGGAGATCCAAGAGACCCAGTACTTC
-,-,TRBV5-1,TRBJ1-1,CASSLGGAVNTEAFF,TGCGCCAGCAGCCTGGGCGGGGCGGTGAACACTGAAGCTTTCTTT
-,-,TRBV9,TRBJ2-3,CASSVGDTQYF,TGTGCCAGCAGCGTAGGAGATACGCAGTATTTT
-,-,TRBV2,TRBJ1-5,CASNRRDQPQHF,TGTGCCAGCAACAGAAGAGATCAGCCCCAGCATTTT
-,-,TRBV18,TRBJ2-6,CASSPPAAGANVLTF,TGTGCCAGCTCACCGCCGGCGGCTGGGGCCAACGTCCTGACTTTC